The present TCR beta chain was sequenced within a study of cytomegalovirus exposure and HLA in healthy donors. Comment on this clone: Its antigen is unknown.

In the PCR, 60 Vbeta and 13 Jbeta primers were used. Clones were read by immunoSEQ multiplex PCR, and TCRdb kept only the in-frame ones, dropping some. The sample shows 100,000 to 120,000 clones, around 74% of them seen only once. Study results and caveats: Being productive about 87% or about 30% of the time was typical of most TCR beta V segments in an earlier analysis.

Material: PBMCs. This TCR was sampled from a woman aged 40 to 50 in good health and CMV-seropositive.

CDR3 amino acids: CASSEWGQGYTEAFF. Written as DNA, the CDR3 is TGTGCCAGCAGTGAATGGGGACAGGGGTACACTGAAGCTTTCTTT. The chain has TRBV2 and TRBJ1-1; 10 bases map to TRBD1. V dropped 2 bases and J dropped 3; count of bases not matched to a gene: 3. Germline V gives CDR1 SNHLY, CDR2 FYNNEI. The CDR3 is made up of 15 amino acids.